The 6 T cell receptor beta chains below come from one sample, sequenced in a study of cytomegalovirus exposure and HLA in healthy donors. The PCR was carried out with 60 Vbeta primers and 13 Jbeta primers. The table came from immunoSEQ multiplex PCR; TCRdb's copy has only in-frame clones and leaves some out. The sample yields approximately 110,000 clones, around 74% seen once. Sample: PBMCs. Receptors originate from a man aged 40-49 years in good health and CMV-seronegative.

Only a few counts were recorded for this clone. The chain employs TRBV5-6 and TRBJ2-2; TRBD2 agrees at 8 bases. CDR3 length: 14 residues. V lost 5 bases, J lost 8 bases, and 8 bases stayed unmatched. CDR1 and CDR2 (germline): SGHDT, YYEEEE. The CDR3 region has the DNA TGTGCCAGCAGGGGACTAGGGTTTGGAGGGGAGCTGTTTTTT. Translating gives CASRGLGFGGELFF.

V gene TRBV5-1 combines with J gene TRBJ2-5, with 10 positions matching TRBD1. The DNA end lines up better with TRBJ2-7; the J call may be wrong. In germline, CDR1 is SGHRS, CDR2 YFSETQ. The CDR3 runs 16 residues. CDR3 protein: CASSLAARTGGYEQYF. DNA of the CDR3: TGCGCCAGCAGCTTGGCCGCTAGGACAGGGGGCTACGAGCAGTACTTC.

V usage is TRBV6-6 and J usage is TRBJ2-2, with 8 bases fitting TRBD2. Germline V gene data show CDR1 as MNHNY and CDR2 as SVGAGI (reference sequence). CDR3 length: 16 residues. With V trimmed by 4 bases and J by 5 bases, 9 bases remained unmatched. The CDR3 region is CASSSRGVEGTGELFF. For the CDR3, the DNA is TGTGCCAGCAGTTCGCGGGGGGTCGAAGGGACCGGGGAGCTGTTTTTT.

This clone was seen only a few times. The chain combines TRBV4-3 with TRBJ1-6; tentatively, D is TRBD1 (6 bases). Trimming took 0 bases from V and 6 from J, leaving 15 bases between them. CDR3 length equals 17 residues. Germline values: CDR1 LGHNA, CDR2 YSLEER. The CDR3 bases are TGCGCCAGCAGCCAAGAGACAGGCCCAAGACCTAATTCACCCCTCCACTTT. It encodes CASSQETGPRPNSPLHF.

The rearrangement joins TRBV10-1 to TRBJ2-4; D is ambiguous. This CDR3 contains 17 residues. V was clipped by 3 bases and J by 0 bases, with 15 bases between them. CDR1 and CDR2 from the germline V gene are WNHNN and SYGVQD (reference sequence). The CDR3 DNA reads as TGCGCCAGCAGTGAAAGGATTGAACCGGGAGCCAAAAACATTCAGTACTTC. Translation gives CASSERIEPGAKNIQYF.

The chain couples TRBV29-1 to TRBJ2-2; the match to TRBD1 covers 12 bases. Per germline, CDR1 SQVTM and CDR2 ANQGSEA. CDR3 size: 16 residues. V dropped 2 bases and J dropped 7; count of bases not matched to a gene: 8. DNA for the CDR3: TGCAGCGTTGAAAATAGGGGGACAGGGGGCATCGGGGAGCTGTTTTTT. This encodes CSVENRGTGGIGELFF.